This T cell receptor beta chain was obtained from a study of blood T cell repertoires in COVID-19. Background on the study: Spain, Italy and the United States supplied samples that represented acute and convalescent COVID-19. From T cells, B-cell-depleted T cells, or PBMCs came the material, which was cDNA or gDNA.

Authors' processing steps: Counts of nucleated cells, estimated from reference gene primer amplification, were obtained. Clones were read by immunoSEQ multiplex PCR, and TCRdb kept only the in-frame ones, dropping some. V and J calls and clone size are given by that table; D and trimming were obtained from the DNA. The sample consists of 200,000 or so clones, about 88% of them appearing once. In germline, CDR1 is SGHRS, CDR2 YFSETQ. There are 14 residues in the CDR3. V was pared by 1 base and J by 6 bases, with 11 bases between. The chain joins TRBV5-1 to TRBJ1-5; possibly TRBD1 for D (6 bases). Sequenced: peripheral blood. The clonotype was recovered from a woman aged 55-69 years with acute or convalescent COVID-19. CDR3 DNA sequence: TGCGCCAGCAGCTTGCGGGGGGCTAGTCAGCCCCAGCATTTT. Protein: CASSLRGASQPQHF.